Listed here is a single T cell receptor beta chain. V lost 5 bases to trimming and J lost 5 bases; unmatched junction nucleotides: 5. The CDR3 consists of 13 residues. The germline V gene has CDR1 SGHTS and CDR2 YDEGEE. This entry belongs to a study of T cell responses to AZD1222 COVID-19 vaccine. The data were produced by immunoSEQ multiplex PCR, yet TCRdb's version contains in-frame clones alone and is incomplete. Of 150,000 or so clones in the sample, approximately 90% were seen once. Source: peripheral blood, taken 28 days after the second AZD1222 dose. The clonotype comes from an adult who received the AZD1222 COVID-19 vaccine. The chain joins TRBV5-8 to TRBJ2-5; 8 positions match TRBD1. In DNA, the CDR3 is TGTGCCAGCAGGCCACAGGGGGTCGAGACCCAGTACTTC. This codes for CASRPQGVETQYF.